Given below is one TCR beta chain in context. Within Nashville, Tennessee resided all donors, each a Caucasian adult. Division of CD4+ cells produced a CD45RA+ naive subset and a CD45RA-negative memory subset. V was cut by 8 bases and J by 2 bases, with 11 bases left in between. Germline-derived CDR1 and CDR2 are MDHEN and SYDVKM. CDR3 size: 13 residues. This record comes from a study of shared clonotypes between healthy human individuals. Replicate sorted-subset PCRs were loaded with around 220 ng DNA, 30,000 to 35,000 T cell genomes. Profiled with immunoSEQ multiplex PCR; TCRdb holds only in-frame clones, not every one. The table shows over a million clones, with roughly 74% occurring only once.

Sequenced sample: memory CD4+ T cells from PBMCs. As for subset: CD45RA-negative fraction. The TCR sequence derives from a young man in good health. Some clones in this sample may be carry-over from other donors' samples. This sequence joins TRBV28 and TRBJ2-3, with D perhaps matching TRBD1 (7 bases). The CDR3 bases are TGTGCCAGCTCAGGGGGGCACACAGATACGCAGTATTTT. Protein sequence: CASSGGHTDTQYF.